These 30 T cell receptor beta chains originate from one sample sequenced in a study of metastatic and nonmetastatic thyroid tumors (TCRdb year 2020). No patient had received any treatment before thyroid surgery. The library relied on PCR. The sequencer listed for this sample is Illumina HiSeq 4000. TCRdb reran the public reads through fastp at Q25 and MiXCR, keeping productive beta chains. In all, the sample holds 30,000 to 35,000 clones, and about 16% of those were seen once. Of the sample, roughly 3.2% is held by the ten largest clones. The sample consisted of blood. All receptors derive from a female donor with papillary thyroid cancer or a benign thyroid nodule (not recorded which). Some clones in this sample may be carry-over from other donors' samples.

This clone was counted many times. The chain has TRBV5-1 and TRBJ2-7; D unresolved. The CDR3 totals 14 residues. Germline values: CDR1 SGHRS, CDR2 YFSETQ. Trimming took off 4 bases at V and 3 bases at J, with 14 bases between the two ends. The CDR3 DNA reads TGCGCCAGCAGCCTTAAGGCAGGCTACTACGAGCAGTACTTC. This encodes CASSLKAGYYEQYF.

This clone was seen at least ten times. This chain links TRBV6-5 with TRBJ2-2, with no clear D. The CDR3 has 15 residues. Germline V gives CDR1 MNHEY, CDR2 SVGAGI. The ends were cut back, 0 bases at V and 9 bases at J, with 14 bases in the middle. The CDR3 protein is CASSYSGLWGRELFF. In DNA form, the CDR3 reads TGTGCCAGCAGTTACTCAGGGTTGTGGGGAAGGGAGCTGTTTTTT.

This clone was counted many times. V usage is TRBV5-6 and J usage is TRBJ2-7; 9 positions agree with TRBD1. J lost 2 bases, V lost 4 bases, and 7 bases had no gene match. The CDR3 has 15 residues. Germline V CDR1 and CDR2: SGHDT, YYEEEE. The CDR3 DNA follows: TGTGCCAGCAGCGGCGGGACAGGGAAGACCTACGAGCAGTACTTC. This encodes CASSGGTGKTYEQYF.

Points on this clone: A read error may account for a junction end that differs from germline. The DNA of the CDR3 is TGCGCCAGCAGTTTGACTCAAGGGCCGGAGACCCAGTACTTC. Its protein product is CASSLTQGPETQYF. The chain couples TRBV12-3 or TRBV12-4 to TRBJ2-5, with D hard to call. This CDR3 has 14 amino acids.

This clone was detected many times. The rearrangement links TRBV19 to TRBJ2-2; TRBD1 matches 7 bases. This CDR3 comprises 11 residues. Germline V gives CDR1 LNHDA, CDR2 SQIVND (reference sequence). Unmatched junction bases numbered 2, after V lost 11 bases and J lost 5 bases. The CDR3 here is CASGQTGELFF. The CDR3 DNA follows: TGTGCCTCGGGACAGACCGGGGAGCTGTTTTTT. The whole variable domain, filled in from reference TRBV19 and TRBJ2-2, reads DGGITQSPKYLFRKEGQNVTLSCEQNLNHDAMYWYRQDPGQGLRLIYYSQIVNDFQKGDIAEGYSVSREKKESFPLTVTSAQKNPTAFYLCASGQTGELFFGEGSRLTVL.

This clone has at least ten counts. V and J are TRBV7-9 and TRBJ1-3; D remains ambiguous. Germline V gene sequence: CDR1 SEHNR, CDR2 FQNEAQ (reference sequence). CDR3 size: 15 residues. Trimming removed 4 bases at V and 0 bases at J, with 10 bases between. The DNA for the CDR3 is TGTGCCAGCAGCTCGCAGATAAGCTCTGGAAACACCATATATTTT. Protein product: CASSSQISSGNTIYF.

This clone was picked up many times. The chain uses TRBV9 and TRBJ2-7, with 11 bases matching TRBD2. Germline V CDR1 and CDR2: SGDLS, YYNGEE. This CDR3 is built from 16 residues. V lost 0 bases, J lost 2 bases, and 4 bases stayed unmatched. CDR3 amino acids: CASSVGGTSGAYEQYF. CDR3 nucleotide sequence: TGTGCCAGCAGCGTAGGAGGGACTAGCGGCGCCTACGAGCAGTACTTC.

Ten or more counts support this clone. The chain links TRBV5-6 to TRBJ2-3, with TRBD1 matching 7 bases. The CDR3 is 12 residues long. The trim removed 9 bases at V and 6 bases at J, leaving 7 bases unmatched. Germline values: CDR1 SGHDT, CDR2 YYEEEE. The CDR3 reads CATDRAGDTQYF. DNA of the CDR3: TGTGCCACCGACAGGGCAGGGGATACGCAGTATTTT.

This clone showed up many times. The gene calls are TRBV7-2 and TRBJ2-1; D gene uncertain. CDR3 length equals 14 residues. V was cut by 5 bases and J by 9 bases, with 17 bases left in between. Germline V gives CDR1 SGHTA, CDR2 FQGNSA. The CDR3 loop reads CASSPGVLKGEQFF. CDR3 nucleotide sequence: TGTGCCAGCAGCCCGGGCGTCCTCAAGGGTGAGCAGTTCTTC.

This clone was detected many times. This chain joins TRBV19 and TRBJ2-2; 7 bases line up with TRBD1. The CDR3 has 13 amino acids. Trimming removed 8 bases from V and 4 bases from J; junction bases left unmatched: 4. CDR1 LNHDA and CDR2 SQIVND come from the germline V gene (reference sequence). CDR3 nucleotide sequence: TGTGCCAGTTGGGACAGACCCACCGGGGAGCTGTTTTTT. Translated: CASWDRPTGELFF.

This clone was counted between two and nine times. Germline is not matched at one junction end, which may reflect a read error. Additional DNA sequences in this sample encode the identical CDR3. The chain combines TRBV6-4 with TRBJ2-3, with TRBD2 matching over 8 bases. In germline, CDR1 is MRHNA, CDR2 SNTAGT. The CDR3 contains 14 residues. CDR3 in DNA: TGTGCCAGCAGTGGAACTAGCGGCACAGATACACAGTATTTT. Translated: CASSGTSGTDTQYF.

The sample holds many counts of this clone. The chain links TRBV7-9 to TRBJ2-7; 9 bases agree with TRBD2. This CDR3 comprises 15 residues. The germline CDR1 and CDR2 sequences are SEHNR and FQNEAQ (reference sequence). J lost 5 bases, V lost 3 bases, and 8 bases had no gene match. The CDR3 spells CASSFAGGPKDEQYF. The DNA for the CDR3 is TGTGCCAGCAGCTTCGCGGGAGGGCCTAAAGACGAGCAGTACTTC.

The J gene is TRBJ2-1, the V gene TRBV20-1, with D possibly TRBD2 on 5 matching bases. Germline values: CDR1 DFQATT, CDR2 SNEGSKA (reference sequence). The CDR3 length is 14 residues. V shed 6 bases and J shed 2 bases, with 14 bases lying between them. CDR3 sequence: CSAKGEGPYNEQFF. CDR3 coding DNA: TGCAGTGCCAAAGGAGAGGGCCCCTACAATGAGCAGTTCTTC.

With respect to this clone: A junction boundary mismatches the germline segment, possibly from a read error. The chain is built from TRBV6-5 and TRBJ2-6, with TRBD2 matching 8 bases. Germline-derived CDR1 and CDR2 are MNHEY and SVGAGI. CDR3 length: 18 amino acids. The CDR3 loop reads CASSYLGRGGTGSNVLTF. The CDR3 DNA follows: TGTGCCAGCAGTTACCTCGGGAGGGGAGGTACTGGGTCCAACGTCCTGACTTTC.

This clone was detected many times. The V call is TRBV6-5, the J call TRBJ1-2; 9 bases line up with TRBD1. Per the germline V gene, CDR1 is MNHEY and CDR2 is SVGAGI. The CDR3 covers 15 residues. The ends lost 0 bases at V and 9 bases at J; junction bases unmatched: 8. The CDR3, as DNA: TGTGCCAGCAGTTACTCCGGGACAGGGATTGTTAGCTACACCTTC. Translating it yields CASSYSGTGIVSYTF.

Sample share makes this clone medium-sized (0.01 to 0.1%). The rearrangement uses TRBV19 and TRBJ2-1; 13 bases are shared with TRBD2. The trim removed 6 bases at V and 10 bases at J, leaving 6 bases unmatched. Germline loops: CDR1 LNHDA, CDR2 SQIVND (reference sequence). The CDR3 consists of 14 residues. Here the CDR3 reads CASSKGLAGDEQFF. The DNA for the CDR3 is TGTGCCAGTAGCAAAGGACTAGCGGGAGACGAGCAGTTCTTC.

This clone was recorded at least ten times. The V gene is TRBV15, the J gene TRBJ2-1, with 11 bases that match TRBD2. In germline, CDR1 is LNHNV, CDR2 YYDKDF (reference sequence). The CDR3 is made up of 17 amino acids. The ends lost 1 base at V and 2 bases at J; junction bases unmatched: 4. In DNA, the CDR3 is TGTGCCACCAGCAGAGGTCAACTAGCGGGGGCCTACAATGAGCAGTTCTTC. The encoded protein is CATSRGQLAGAYNEQFF.

This clone was seen only a few times. Possible read error: a much larger clone is one base away. This sequence joins TRBV9 and TRBJ2-3; D gene uncertain. Looked up from germline, CDR1 is SGDLS and CDR2 is YYNGEE. The CDR3 is made up of 12 amino acids. V shed 0 bases and J shed 4 bases, with 3 bases lying between them. This CDR3 is CASSVGADTQYF. The CDR3 DNA reads as TGTGCCAGCAGCGTAGGGGCAGATACGCAGTATTTT. Based on the CDR3 plus reference TRBV9 and TRBJ2-3, the full variable domain is DSGVTQTPKHLITATGQRVTLRCSPRSGDLSVYWYQQSLDQGLQFLIQYYNGEERAKGNILERFSAQQFPDLHSELNLSSLELGDSALYFCASSVGADTQYFGPGTRLTVL.

The V and J genes are TRBV20-1 and TRBJ2-3; D might be TRBD2 (6 bases). The germline V and J ends were trimmed by 1 base and 5 bases, with 13 bases remaining between them. The germline V gene encodes CDR1 DFQATT and CDR2 SNEGSKA (reference sequence). The CDR3 runs 14 residues. The CDR3 here is CSARVVWDLDTQYF. CDR3 bases: TGCAGTGCTAGAGTAGTTTGGGACTTAGATACGCAGTATTTT.

At least ten counts were recorded for this clone. This chain joins TRBV20-1 and TRBJ2-3; 8 bases are a match to TRBD1. Germline CDR1 is DFQATT and CDR2 is SNEGSKA (reference sequence). V lost 5 bases and J lost 0; bases outside the gene matches: 16. The CDR3 is 18 amino acids. CDR3 in DNA: TGCAGTGCTCACCACAGGGGGGCGGTGGCAATAAGCACAGATACGCAGTATTTT. As protein: CSAHHRGAVAISTDTQYF.

This clone was picked up many times. The V call is TRBV28, the J call TRBJ1-2, with 7 bases lining up with TRBD1. The CDR3 sequence is 15 residues long. The J segment lost 4 bases and the V segment lost 3 bases, leaving 8 bases of the junction unmatched. Germline V gene data show CDR1 as MDHEN and CDR2 as SYDVKM. In DNA, the CDR3 is TGTGCCAGCAGTTTTTTAGGGACAGTGCCCTATGGCTACACCTTC. This encodes CASSFLGTVPYGYTF.

The sample holds a few counts of this clone. This clone may be a read error of a much larger clone one base away. Other DNA variants within this sample encode the same CDR3. The chain couples TRBV7-9 to TRBJ1-4; D perhaps matches TRBD1 (6 bases). Between the trimmed V and J ends, which lost 6 bases and 8 bases, there was a span of 16 bases. CDR3 length equals 14 residues. CDR1 SEHNR and CDR2 FQNEAQ come from the germline V gene (reference sequence). The CDR3 sequence is CASSLDGGGEKLFF. The CDR3, as DNA: TGTGCCAGCAGTCTTGATGGCGGGGGCGAAAAACTGTTTTTT.

This clone turned up a few times. This chain connects TRBV6-5 to TRBJ2-7; D might be TRBD1 or TRBD2, each matching 5 bases. Germline lookup yields CDR1 MNHEY and CDR2 SVGAGI. The CDR3 loop spans 14 amino acids. The V and J ends lost 4 bases and 5 bases respectively, with 15 bases between them. CDR3: CASSSRGGTDEQYF. Here the CDR3 DNA reads TGTGCCAGCAGTTCCCGGGGCGGTACGGACGAGCAGTACTTC.

This clone was found many times. V usage is TRBV3-1 and J usage is TRBJ1-2; D is possibly TRBD1 (5 bases). Germline assignment: CDR1 LGHDT and CDR2 YNNKEL (reference sequence). V gave up 0 bases and J gave up 2 bases, with 10 bases separating them. This CDR3 comprises 15 residues. As DNA, the CDR3 is TGTGCCAGCAGCCAAGATTTAGAGGGGAACTATGGCTACACCTTC. Its protein product is CASSQDLEGNYGYTF.

This clone was observed many times. The chain uses TRBV6-1 and TRBJ2-6; D tentatively reads TRBD1 or TRBD2 (5 bases each). This CDR3 contains 15 residues. Trimming removed 6 bases from V and 1 base from J, with 10 bases in between. In germline, CDR1 is MNHNS, CDR2 SASEGT. The CDR3 protein is CASRPGTSGANVLTF. For the CDR3, the DNA is TGTGCCAGCAGACCTGGGACGTCTGGGGCCAACGTCCTGACTTTC.

This rearrangement joins TRBV18 to TRBJ2-7; 9 nucleotides agree with TRBD1. Germline loops: CDR1 KGHSH, CDR2 LQKENI. The trim removed 4 bases at V and 7 bases at J, leaving 8 bases unmatched. The CDR3 spans 14 residues. For the CDR3, the DNA is TGTGCCAGCTCACAGGACAGGGGTTTAGAGGAGCAGTACTTC. Its protein product is CASSQDRGLEEQYF.

By frequency in the sample, this clone is medium-sized (0.01 to 0.1%). J is TRBJ2-3 and V is TRBV6-1; TRBD2 is a possible D gene (6 bases). V lost 2 bases to trimming and J lost 4 bases, with 16 bases between them. Per germline, CDR1 MNHNS and CDR2 SASEGT. The CDR3 contains 16 residues. CDR3 residues: CASSEITGGGADTQYF. The DNA for the CDR3 is TGTGCCAGCAGTGAAATTACCGGGGGAGGCGCAGATACGCAGTATTTT.

This clone was detected a few times. Sequence at one end of the junction differs from germline and may be a read error. This rearrangement joins TRBV6-2 or TRBV6-3 to TRBJ1-2; D gene unclear. Germline V gene lookup returns CDR1 MNHEY and CDR2 SVGEGT. There are 10 residues in the CDR3. DNA for the CDR3: TGTGCCAGAGGCAGGTATGGCCACACCTTC. Residues: CARGRYGHTF.

This clone has a handful of counts. It is unclear where the CDR3 begins or ends on the DNA, so no DNA is shown, and the CDR3 is as TCRdb lists it. V and J are TRBV6-1 and TRBJ2-3; TRBD2 was called by the table and not checked on the DNA. Germline V gene data show CDR1 as MNHNS and CDR2 as SASEGT. The CDR3 is 15 residues long, ends included. The chain's CDR3 is CASRNVAGGSDTQCF.

This clone has ten or more counts. This chain joins TRBV6-1 and TRBJ2-6; 10 bases line up with TRBD2. The CDR3 contains 16 residues. The V gene's germline CDR1 is MNHNS and CDR2 SASEGT. J lost 1 base, V lost 8 bases, and 5 bases had no gene match. The CDR3 sequence is CASRSGRGSGANVLTF. Here the CDR3 DNA reads TGTGCCAGCCGAAGCGGGAGGGGATCTGGGGCCAACGTCCTGACTTTC.